Below are 17 T cell receptor beta chains sequenced from a single sample in a study of blood T cell repertoires in COVID-19. TCRdb keeps only in-frame clones here, not all; method: immunoSEQ multiplex PCR. The data show under 200,000 clones, approximately 83% seen once. Source material: peripheral blood. The receptors were sampled from a woman aged 55-70 years with acute or convalescent COVID-19.

As DNA, the CDR3 is TGTGCCAGTAGGGGGGCAGGGGGTTACACCGGGGAGCTGTTTTTT. Residues: CASRGAGGYTGELFF. The genes are TRBV19 and TRBJ2-2, with 7 bases identical to TRBD1. Germline lookup yields CDR1 LNHDA and CDR2 SQIVND (reference sequence). This CDR3 has 15 residues. V shed 6 bases and J 3 bases; nucleotides not matched to a gene: 7.

This clone was seen more than once but under ten times. The chain combines TRBV10-3 with TRBJ1-1; D ambiguous. From germline, CDR1 is ENHRY and CDR2 SYGVKD. Trimming removed 3 bases from V and 6 bases from J, with 11 bases in between. CDR3 length: 13 residues. CDR3 loop: CAISDLIGAEAFF. DNA for the CDR3: TGTGCCATCAGTGATCTAATCGGAGCTGAAGCTTTCTTT.

V is TRBV28 and J is TRBJ2-4, with D uncertain. Germline V gene sequence: CDR1 MDHEN, CDR2 SYDVKM. This CDR3 is built from 17 residues. The germline V and J ends were trimmed by 5 bases and 2 bases, with 19 bases remaining between them. CDR3 nucleotides: TGTGCCAGCAGTCTTATCGGGTTCGATAGTTCCAAAAACATTCAGTACTTC. This gives the protein CASSLIGFDSSKNIQYF.

The chain uses TRBV25-1 and TRBJ2-7; 9 nucleotides line up with TRBD1. CDR1 is MGHDK and CDR2 is SYGVNS in the germline V gene. The CDR3 extends over 14 amino acids. With 7 bases clipped from V and 3 bases from J, the junction kept 7 bases outside the gene matches. CDR3 amino acids: CASMDRGAFYEQYF. CDR3 DNA: TGTGCCAGCATGGACAGGGGAGCTTTCTACGAGCAGTACTTC.

The chain is built from TRBV2 and TRBJ2-7; D unclear. Trimming left V 7 bases short and J 2 bases short, with 12 bases between. This CDR3 comprises 13 residues. Germline values: CDR1 SNHLY, CDR2 FYNNEI. The CDR3 DNA is TGTGCCAGCACCACCAACAATGCCTACGAGCAGTACTTC. This encodes CASTTNNAYEQYF.

The chain recombines TRBV3-1 (or the pseudogene TRBV3-2) with TRBJ1-2; 8 bases are a match to TRBD1. The V gene's germline CDR1 is LGHDT and CDR2 YNNKEL (reference sequence). V lost 1 base, J lost 4 bases, and 2 bases stayed unmatched. The CDR3 runs 14 residues. In DNA, the CDR3 is TGTGCCAGCAGCCAAGGGGGGACAGGCTATGGCTACACCTTC. Protein sequence: CASSQGGTGYGYTF.

This chain links TRBV7-9 with TRBJ1-1, with D perhaps TRBD1 (5 bases). Germline assignment: CDR1 SEHNR and CDR2 FQNEAQ (reference sequence). This CDR3 has 15 residues. V lost 1 base and J lost 1, with 10 bases in between. CDR3 coding DNA: TGTGCCAGCAGCTTAGTACAGGCCGAGAACACTGAAGCTTTCTTT. Its protein product is CASSLVQAENTEAFF. The full variable domain, its missing parts supplied by reference TRBV7-9 and TRBJ1-1, is DTGVSQNPRHKITKRGQNVTFRCDPISEHNRLYWYRQTLGQGPEFLTYFQNEAQLEKSRLLSDRFSAERPKGSFSTLEIQRTEQGDSAMYLCASSLVQAENTEAFFGQGTRLTVV.

V gene TRBV4-3 combines with J gene TRBJ1-2; D is perhaps TRBD1 (6 bases). Germline V gene lookup returns CDR1 LGHNA and CDR2 YSLEER. The CDR3 has 16 amino acids. The V end lost 0 bases, the J end lost 4 bases, and 15 bases lay between the germline ends. The CDR3 is CASSQDLRGTAYGYTF. CDR3 in DNA: TGCGCCAGCAGCCAAGATCTAAGGGGGACCGCCTATGGCTACACCTTC.

J is TRBJ2-5 and V is TRBV5-4; TRBD2 aligns across 7 bases. The CDR3 sequence is 15 residues long. Germline values: CDR1 SGHNT, CDR2 YYREEE (reference sequence). The J segment lost 2 bases and the V segment lost 0 bases, leaving 4 bases of the junction unmatched. Here the CDR3 reads CASSLGGGSQETQYF. The CDR3 nucleotides read TGTGCCAGCAGCTTGGGGGGGGGAAGTCAAGAGACCCAGTACTTC.

The chain joins TRBV27 to TRBJ1-1; D is perhaps TRBD1 (6 bases). Germline loops: CDR1 MNHEY, CDR2 SMNVEV (reference sequence). Deletions cut 6 bases from V and 4 bases from J, with 24 bases between. The CDR3 loop spans 17 amino acids. The CDR3 sequence is CASRYRVSPSRGTEAFF. The CDR3 DNA follows: TGTGCCAGCAGATACAGGGTTTCTCCATCCCGGGGCACTGAAGCTTTCTTT.

The chain has TRBV7-2 and TRBJ2-3; the D gene is possibly TRBD2 (5 bases). The germline V gene encodes CDR1 SGHTA and CDR2 FQGNSA. The CDR3 is 14 amino acids. The V end lost 3 bases, the J end lost 2 bases, and 9 bases lay between the germline ends. The chain's CDR3 is CASSFGESTDTQYF. CDR3 DNA: TGTGCCAGCAGCTTTGGGGAGTCCACAGATACGCAGTATTTT.

The rearrangement links TRBV9 to TRBJ2-7; D might be TRBD2 (6 bases). CDR1 is SGDLS, CDR2 YYNGEE, per germline. The ends were cut back, 3 bases at V and 5 bases at J, with 12 bases in the middle. The CDR3 length is 13 residues. The CDR3 DNA reads TGTGCCAGCAGCGGGGGGGTAGGCCACGAGCAGTACTTC. Encoded protein: CASSGGVGHEQYF.

The CDR3 loop reads CASSLDTRTEAFF. CDR3 coding DNA: TGTGCCAGCAGCTTAGACACGAGGACTGAAGCTTTCTTT. The chain combines TRBV7-2 with TRBJ1-1; D uncertain. The CDR3 length is 13 residues. The V end was cut by 1 base, the J end by 5 bases, with 8 bases between. Germline CDR1 reads SGHTA; CDR2 reads FQGNSA.

The rearrangement links TRBV11-2 to TRBJ2-1, with D maybe TRBD2 (7 bases). V gave up 5 bases and J gave up 8 bases, with 19 bases separating them. The CDR3 covers 15 residues. Per germline, CDR1 SGHAT and CDR2 FQNNGV. The CDR3 DNA reads TGTGCCAGCAGCCCGGGGCGCGGGGGCCGGGATGAGCAGTTCTTC. This encodes CASSPGRGGRDEQFF.

This clone was seen a few times. The V gene is TRBV4-2, the J gene TRBJ2-2, with a tentative D call TRBD1 (6 bases). V lost 4 bases to trimming and J lost 1 base, with 13 bases between them. Germline CDR1 LGHNA, CDR2 YNFKEQ. This CDR3 contains 16 residues. The CDR3 DNA follows: TGTGCCAGCAGCCCGTGGGAAGGGGGGAACACCGGGGAGCTGTTTTTT. Amino acid sequence: CASSPWEGGNTGELFF.

This clone was seen a single time. V is TRBV5-4 and J is TRBJ1-2; TRBD1 agrees at 7 bases. Germline loops: CDR1 SGHNT, CDR2 YYREEE (reference sequence). Unmatched junction bases numbered 9, after V lost 2 bases and J lost 8 bases. The length of the CDR3 is 14 residues. Written as DNA, the CDR3 is TGTGCCAGCAGCTTTGACAGGGCAGGGTACGGCTACACCTTC. Its translation: CASSFDRAGYGYTF. The full variable domain, with the rest looked up from reference TRBV5-4 and TRBJ1-2, is ETGVTQSPTHLIKTRGQQVTLRCSSQSGHNTVSWYQQALGQGPQFIFQYYREEENGRGNFPPRFSGLQFPNYSSELNVNALELDDSALYLCASSFDRAGYGYTFGSGTRLTVV.

The V gene is TRBV4-2, the J gene TRBJ2-1; TRBD1 matches at 8 bases. The junction had 10 bases not matched to a gene; V was cut back by 3 bases and J by 9 bases. CDR1 LGHNA and CDR2 YNFKEQ come from the germline V gene. The CDR3 sequence is 15 residues long. CDR3 nucleotides: TGTGCCAGCAGCCAGATGACAGGGGCCGCCCCTGAGCAGTTCTTC. Translated: CASSQMTGAAPEQFF.